The clone carrying this TCR beta chain was counted a few times. What it recognizes is unknown. Germline CDR1 ENHRY, CDR2 SYGVKD. Deletions cut 2 bases from V and 5 bases from J, with 10 bases between. The CDR3 sequence is 13 residues long. Autologous stem cell transplantation was followed by relapse in every patient, and brentuximab vedotin exposure varied. The record originates from a study of PD-1 blockade in classical Hodgkin lymphoma. Method: immunoSEQ multiplex PCR; TCRdb's copy keeps in-frame clones and lacks some. The table includes 75,000 to 100,000 clones, roughly four fifths detected once. Study results and limitations: Any patient who commenced nivolumab under 1 year after ASCT was excluded. The study found complete responders had baseline diversity similar to newly diagnosed patients.

The receptor was isolated from a human donor with classical Hodgkin lymphoma. This specimen consisted of peripheral blood mononuclear cells (PBMCs), obtained before the second cycle of nivolumab. This chain links TRBV10-3 with TRBJ2-7, with D unclear. For the CDR3, the DNA is TGTGCCATCAGTGAGGAGGAGCTGAACGAGCAGTACTTC. The encoded protein is CAISEEELNEQYF.